This T cell receptor beta chain emerged from a study of blood T cell repertoires in COVID-19. Study at large: The study drew acute and convalescent COVID-19 samples from the United States, Italy and Spain.

Germline CDR1 is MNHEY and CDR2 is SVGAGI. V dropped 2 bases and J dropped 6 bases, with 5 bases sitting between them. The CDR3 is 11 residues long. As handled by the study authors: How many nucleated cells were present was estimated from reference gene primer amplification. Measured with immunoSEQ multiplex PCR; TCRdb has only the in-frame clones, and not every one. V and J calls and clone size come straight from that table; D and trimming were deduced from the DNA. The sample consists of 250,000 to 350,000 clones, approximately 85% of them appearing once. The TCR sequence derives from a man aged 18 to 30 with active or convalescent COVID-19. Specimen: peripheral blood. The V call is TRBV6-5, the J call TRBJ2-7; D not certain. CDR3 bases: TGTGCCAGCAGTTACCTCAGCGAGCAGTACTTC. Translating gives CASSYLSEQYF.